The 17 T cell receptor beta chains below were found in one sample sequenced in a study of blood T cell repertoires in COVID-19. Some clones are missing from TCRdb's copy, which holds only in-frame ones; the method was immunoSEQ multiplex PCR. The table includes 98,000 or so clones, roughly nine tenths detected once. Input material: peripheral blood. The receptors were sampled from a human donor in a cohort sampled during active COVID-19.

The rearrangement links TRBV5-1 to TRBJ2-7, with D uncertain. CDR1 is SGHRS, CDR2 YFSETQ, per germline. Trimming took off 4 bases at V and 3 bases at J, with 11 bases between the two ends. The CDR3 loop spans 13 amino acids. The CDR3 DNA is TGCGCCAGCAGCAGTAAACCCGGCTACGAGCAGTACTTC. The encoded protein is CASSSKPGYEQYF.

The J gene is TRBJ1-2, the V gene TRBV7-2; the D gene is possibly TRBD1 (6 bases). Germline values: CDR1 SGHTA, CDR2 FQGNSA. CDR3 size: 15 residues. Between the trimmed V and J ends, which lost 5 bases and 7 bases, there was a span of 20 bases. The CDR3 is CASSLLQGTKGGYTF. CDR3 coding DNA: TGTGCCAGCAGCCTACTACAGGGTACTAAGGGTGGCTACACCTTC.

The CDR3 nucleotides read TGTGCCAGCAGCTCTCTTAGCGGCACCGGGGAGCTGTTTTTT. Translated: CASSSLSGTGELFF. V usage is TRBV11-2 and J usage is TRBJ2-2; tentatively, D is TRBD2 (6 bases). Germline CDR1 SGHAT, CDR2 FQNNGV. CDR3 size: 14 residues. The V gene lost 4 bases and the J gene lost 4 bases, with 10 bases spanning the gap.

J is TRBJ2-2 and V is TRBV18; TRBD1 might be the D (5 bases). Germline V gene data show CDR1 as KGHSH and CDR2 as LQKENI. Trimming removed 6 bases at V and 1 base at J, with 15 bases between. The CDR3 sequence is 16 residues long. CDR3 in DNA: TGTGCCAGCTCGCCCCAGGACATCCTGAACACCGGGGAGCTGTTTTTT. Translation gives CASSPQDILNTGELFF.

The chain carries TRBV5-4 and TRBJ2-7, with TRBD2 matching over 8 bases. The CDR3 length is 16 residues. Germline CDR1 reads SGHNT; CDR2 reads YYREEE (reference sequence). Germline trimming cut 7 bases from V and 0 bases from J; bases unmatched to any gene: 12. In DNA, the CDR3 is TGTGCCAGCGCAGCGGGCCCCGGACTAGCCTCCTACGAGCAGTACTTC. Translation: CASAAGPGLASYEQYF.

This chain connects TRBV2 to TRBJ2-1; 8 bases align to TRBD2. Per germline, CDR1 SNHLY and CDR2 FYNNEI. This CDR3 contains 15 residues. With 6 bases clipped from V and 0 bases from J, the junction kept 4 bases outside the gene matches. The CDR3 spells CASSNSGSSYNEQFF. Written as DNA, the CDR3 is TGTGCCAGCAGCAACAGCGGGAGCTCCTACAATGAGCAGTTCTTC. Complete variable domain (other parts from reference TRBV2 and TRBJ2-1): EPEVTQTPSHQVTQMGQEVILRCVPISNHLYFYWYRQILGQKVEFLVSFYNNEISEKSEIFDDQFSVERPDGSNFTLKIRSTKLEDSAMYFCASSNSGSSYNEQFFGPGTRLTVL.

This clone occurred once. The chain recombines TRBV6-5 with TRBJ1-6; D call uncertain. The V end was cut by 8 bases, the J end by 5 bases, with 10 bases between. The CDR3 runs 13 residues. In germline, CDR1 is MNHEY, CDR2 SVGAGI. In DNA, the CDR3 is TGTGCCAGCGGCCCGGAGGATAATTCACCCCTCCACTTT. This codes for CASGPEDNSPLHF.

DNA of the CDR3: TGTGCCAGCAGTTTCCGGGACAGTAGGACTTCACCCCTCCACTTT. Translation: CASSFRDSRTSPLHF. V gene TRBV2 combines with J gene TRBJ1-6, with TRBD1 matching 7 bases. The trim removed 5 bases at V and 9 bases at J, leaving 10 bases unmatched. The length of the CDR3 is 15 residues. Germline CDR1 SNHLY, CDR2 FYNNEI. The full variable domain, rest sourced from reference TRBV2 and TRBJ1-6, is EPEVTQTPSHQVTQMGQEVILRCVPISNHLYFYWYRQILGQKVEFLVSFYNNEISEKSEIFDDQFSVERPDGSNFTLKIRSTKLEDSAMYFCASSFRDSRTSPLHFGNGTRLTVT.

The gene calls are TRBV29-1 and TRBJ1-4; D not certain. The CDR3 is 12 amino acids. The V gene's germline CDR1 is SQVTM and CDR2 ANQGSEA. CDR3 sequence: CSVGATNEKLFF. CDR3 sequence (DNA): TGCAGTGTCGGTGCAACTAATGAAAAACTGTTTTTT.

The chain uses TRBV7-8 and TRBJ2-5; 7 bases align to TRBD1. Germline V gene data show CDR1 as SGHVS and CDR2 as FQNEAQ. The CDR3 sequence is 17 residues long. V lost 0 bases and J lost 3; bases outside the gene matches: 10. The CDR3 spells CASSLAVDRAGEETQYF. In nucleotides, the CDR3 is TGTGCCAGCAGCTTAGCCGTAGACAGGGCAGGTGAAGAGACCCAGTACTTC.

CDR3 nucleotides: TGTGCCAGCACCCTCCGGACTAATCATGGCTACGAGCAGTACTTC. Translated: CASTLRTNHGYEQYF. This chain connects TRBV7-2 to TRBJ2-7; possible D gene TRBD2, 6 bases. Between the trimmed V and J ends, which lost 7 bases and 3 bases, there was a span of 19 bases. CDR3 length equals 15 residues. CDR1 SGHTA and CDR2 FQGNSA come from the germline V gene.

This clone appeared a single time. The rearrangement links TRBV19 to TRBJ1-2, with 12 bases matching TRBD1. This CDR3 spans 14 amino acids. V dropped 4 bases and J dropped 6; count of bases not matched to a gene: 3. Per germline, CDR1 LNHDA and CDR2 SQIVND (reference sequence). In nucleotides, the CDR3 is TGTGCCAGTAGTACGAGGGACAGGGGGCATGGCTACACCTTC. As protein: CASSTRDRGHGYTF.

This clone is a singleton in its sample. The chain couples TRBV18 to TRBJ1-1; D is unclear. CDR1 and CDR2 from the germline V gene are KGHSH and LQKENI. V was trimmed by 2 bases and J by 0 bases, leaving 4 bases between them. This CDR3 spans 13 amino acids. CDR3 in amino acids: CASSPGLNTEAFF. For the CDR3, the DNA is TGTGCCAGCTCACCAGGGCTGAACACTGAAGCTTTCTTT.

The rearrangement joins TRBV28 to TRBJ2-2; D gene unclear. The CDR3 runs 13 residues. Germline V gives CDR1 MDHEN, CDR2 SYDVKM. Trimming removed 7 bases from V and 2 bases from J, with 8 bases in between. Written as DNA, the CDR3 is TGTGCCAGCAAACGACTTAACACCGGGGAGCTGTTTTTT. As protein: CASKRLNTGELFF.

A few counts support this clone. CDR3 in amino acids: CASSYSRVSNSPLHF. In DNA, the CDR3 is TGTGCCAGCAGTTACTCGAGGGTGAGCAATTCACCCCTCCACTTT. The rearrangement uses TRBV6-5 and TRBJ1-6; D gene ambiguous. Trimming left V 0 bases short and J 7 bases short, with 10 bases between. Germline CDR1 MNHEY, CDR2 SVGAGI. The CDR3 extends over 15 amino acids.

CDR3 region: CASSLVPTGSEQYF. CDR3 nucleotide sequence: TGTGCCAGCAGTTTAGTCCCTACAGGGTCCGAGCAGTACTTC. The chain carries TRBV28 and TRBJ2-7; weak D call: TRBD1 (6 bases). Germline-derived CDR1 and CDR2 are MDHEN and SYDVKM. Trimming cost V 2 bases and J 6 bases, with 14 bases left between them. The CDR3 has 14 residues.

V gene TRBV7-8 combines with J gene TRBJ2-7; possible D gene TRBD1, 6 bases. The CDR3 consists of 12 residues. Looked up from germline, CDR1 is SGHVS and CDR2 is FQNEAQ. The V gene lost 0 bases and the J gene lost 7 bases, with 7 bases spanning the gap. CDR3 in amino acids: CASSLAQGEQYF. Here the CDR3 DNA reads TGTGCCAGCAGCTTAGCGCAGGGGGAGCAGTACTTC.